This TCR beta chain was observed in a study of T cell changes during pregnancy in multiple sclerosis (dated by TCRdb to between 2018 and 2021). Looking at the study overall: The study examined how the T cell repertoire changed over the course of pregnancy in women with multiple sclerosis.

From the cysteine up to the phenylalanine, the CDR3 has a length of 13 residues. Only the CDR3 DNA is retained, 39 bases long and in frame from the first base. V is trimmed back by 4 bases and J by 5 bases, and the junction contains 1 base that no gene match accounts for. CDR1 and CDR2 (LNHDA, SQIVND) derive from the germline V gene (reference sequence). The library was produced with the immunoSEQ multiplex PCR assay. Held by TCRdb, this immuneACCESS table contains in-frame sequences only and omits some clones. Under half of the omission traces to an unresolved V gene where checked; the cause of the rest is unknown. This sample has more than 80,000 clones in its table, and approximately 91% of those were observed once. The ten largest clones represent roughly 3.5% of the sample. To note about this clone: Which antigen it targets is not known. Per-base quality was not reported, and no clone a single base away is much larger than it.

This receptor was obtained from a female donor in good health, serving as a control in a pregnancy study. Some clones in this sample may be carry-over from other donors' samples. Material: PBMCs, obtained in the first trimester of pregnancy. The rearranged chain carries TRBV19 and TRBJ2-4, with 8 central nucleotides matching TRBD1. The nucleotide sequence is TGTGCCAGTAGTAGGGGACAGGAAAACATTCAGTACTTC. This yields the protein CASSRGQENIQYF.